This passage covers 27 T cell receptor beta chains from one sample sequenced in a study of cytomegalovirus exposure and HLA in healthy donors. PCR was performed using 60 Vbeta and 13 Jbeta primers. The data were produced by immunoSEQ multiplex PCR, yet TCRdb's version contains in-frame clones alone and is incomplete. The table has 140,000 or so clones, roughly 80% seen once; the top ten hold roughly 4%. The source material was PBMCs. These receptors all come from a woman aged 40 to 50 in good health and CMV-seropositive.

The chain has TRBV27 and TRBJ2-3; TRBD1 aligns across 7 bases. Germline V gives CDR1 MNHEY, CDR2 SMNVEV (reference sequence). The CDR3 runs to 19 residues. V shed 6 bases, J shed 8 bases, and the junction held 26 bases outside the gene matches. The CDR3 coding sequence is TGTGCCAGCAGCCCCACGCTAAGGACAGGTTGGGGCTTTTTTGTTACGCAGTATTTT. The encoded protein is CASSPTLRTGWGFFVTQYF.

The rearrangement uses TRBV5-1 and TRBJ2-7, with 7 bases matching TRBD1. The junction had 12 bases not matched to a gene; V was cut back by 4 bases and J by 5 bases. From germline, CDR1 is SGHRS and CDR2 YFSETQ. This CDR3 region has 15 residues. CDR3: CASSTSGQLTNEQYF. The DNA for the CDR3 is TGCGCCAGCAGCACCTCGGGACAGTTAACAAACGAGCAGTACTTC.

The chain is built from TRBV5-8 and TRBJ2-2; 11 bases fit TRBD2. J was trimmed by 4 bases and V by 1 base; bases with no gene match: 6. The CDR3 is 17 amino acids. Germline assignment: CDR1 SGHTS and CDR2 YDEGEE. This CDR3 reads CASSLTSGRLGTGELFF. The CDR3, as DNA: TGTGCCAGCAGCTTGACTAGCGGGAGATTAGGCACCGGGGAGCTGTTTTTT.

The J gene is TRBJ2-5, the V gene TRBV7-7; D not certain. Trimming took off 2 bases at V and 1 base at J, with 8 bases between the two ends. Germline V CDR1 and CDR2: SSHAT, FNYEAQ (reference sequence). CDR3 length equals 14 residues. This CDR3 is CASSLSGVQETQYF. CDR3 coding DNA: TGTGCCAGCAGCTTATCCGGAGTCCAAGAGACCCAGTACTTC.

The J gene is TRBJ1-6, the V gene TRBV4-2; D is uncertain. The V gene's germline CDR1 is LGHNA and CDR2 YNFKEQ. V was pared by 8 bases and J by 7 bases, with 15 bases between. CDR3 length: 14 residues. CDR3 protein: CASGTAGFNSPLHF. The CDR3 DNA reads as TGTGCCAGCGGCACCGCGGGGTTCAATTCACCCCTCCACTTT.

V is TRBV5-8 and J is TRBJ2-7, with no clear D. CDR1 and CDR2 from the germline V gene are SGHTS and YDEGEE. This CDR3 has 10 amino acids. The V end lost 2 bases, the J end lost 7 bases, and 4 bases lay between the germline ends. The CDR3 is CASSFPEQYF. The CDR3, as DNA: TGTGCCAGCAGCTTCCCTGAGCAGTACTTC.

This rearrangement joins TRBV29-1 to TRBJ2-5, with D possibly matching TRBD1 (5 bases). The CDR3 is 11 residues long. With 4 bases removed from V and 4 bases from J, the gap between germline ends came to 7 bases. Germline CDR1 reads SQVTM; CDR2 reads ANQGSEA. The CDR3 DNA is TGCAGCGTTGGGGGCCCAGAGACCCAGTACTTC. Translating gives CSVGGPETQYF. The full variable domain, in which reference TRBV29-1 and TRBJ2-5 provide the parts outside the CDR3, is SAVISQKPSRDICQRGTSLTIQCQVDSQVTMMFWYRQQPGQSLTLIATANQGSEATYESGFVIDKFPISRPNLTFSTLTVSNMSPEDSSIYLCSVGGPETQYFGPGTRLLVL.

This CDR3 reads CASSEALGGTYEQYF. The CDR3 region has the DNA TGTGCCAGCAGTGAAGCGCTGGGAGGGACCTACGAGCAGTACTTC. The V and J genes are TRBV2 and TRBJ2-7, with 7 nucleotides matching TRBD2. V shed 0 bases and J 2 bases; nucleotides not matched to a gene: 4. This CDR3 is 15 amino acids long. Germline V gene data show CDR1 as SNHLY and CDR2 as FYNNEI.

This clone was seen only a few times. The J gene is TRBJ1-4, the V gene TRBV9; TRBD1 matches 7 bases. The CDR3 spans 15 residues. The germline CDR1 and CDR2 sequences are SGDLS and YYNGEE. Trimming removed 3 bases from V and 5 bases from J; junction bases left unmatched: 7. CDR3 coding DNA: TGTGCCAGCAGCGCGTGGACAGGTTCGAATGAAAAACTGTTTTTT. Translating gives CASSAWTGSNEKLFF. Combining the CDR3 with reference TRBV9 and TRBJ1-4 gives the whole variable domain DSGVTQTPKHLITATGQRVTLRCSPRSGDLSVYWYQQSLDQGLQFLIQYYNGEERAKGNILERFSAQQFPDLHSELNLSSLELGDSALYFCASSAWTGSNEKLFFGSGTQLSVL.

The chain joins TRBV7-9 to TRBJ1-4; 7 bases agree with TRBD1. With V trimmed by 6 bases and J by 7 bases, 8 bases remained unmatched. Germline assignment: CDR1 SEHNR and CDR2 FQNEAQ (reference sequence). CDR3 length: 14 amino acids. CDR3 in amino acids: CASRQQGIGEKLFF. The CDR3 DNA reads as TGTGCCAGCAGACAACAGGGGATCGGTGAAAAACTGTTTTTT.

The chain is built from TRBV20-1 and TRBJ2-2, with a possible D match to TRBD2 (7 bases). This CDR3 comprises 11 residues. Germline CDR1 DFQATT, CDR2 SNEGSKA (reference sequence). Trimming stripped 6 bases from V and 6 bases from J, with 8 bases between. As DNA, the CDR3 is TGCAGTGCGGGGGGGCCCGGGGAGCTGTTTTTT. Amino acids: CSAGGPGELFF.

The chain's CDR3 is CASSGRVAPDQPQHF. CDR3 DNA sequence: TGTGCCAGCAGTGGCAGGGTAGCCCCCGATCAGCCCCAGCATTTT. The gene calls are TRBV2 and TRBJ1-5, with a possible D match to TRBD1 (5 bases). Germline V gene lookup returns CDR1 SNHLY and CDR2 FYNNEI. The CDR3 consists of 15 residues. The V end lost 4 bases, the J end lost 5 bases, and 15 bases lay between the germline ends.

This chain connects TRBV15 to TRBJ2-1; D might be TRBD2 (5 bases). The CDR3 is 15 residues long. Germline lookup yields CDR1 LNHNV and CDR2 YYDKDF (reference sequence). Trimming pared 1 base from V and 8 bases from J, leaving 15 bases between. CDR3 sequence (DNA): TGTGCCACCAGCAGAGTAGGAACTAGTCTCCATGAGCAGTTCTTC. This codes for CATSRVGTSLHEQFF. Using reference TRBV15 and TRBJ2-1 for the parts outside the CDR3, the full variable domain is DAMVIQNPRYQVTQFGKPVTLSCSQTLNHNVMYWYQQKSSQAPKLLFHYYDKDFNNEADTPDNFQSRRPNTSFCFLDIRSPGLGDTAMYLCATSRVGTSLHEQFFGPGTRLTVL.

The genes are TRBV28 and TRBJ2-7, with 13 bases matching TRBD2. Germline V gene sequence: CDR1 MDHEN, CDR2 SYDVKM. V lost 6 bases to trimming and J lost 2 bases; unmatched junction nucleotides: 4. CDR3 length equals 15 residues. The CDR3 here is CASSGTSGKTYEQYF. Here the CDR3 DNA reads TGTGCCAGCAGCGGGACTAGCGGGAAAACCTACGAGCAGTACTTC.

This chain joins TRBV7-8 and TRBJ1-2; D uncertain. Germline CDR1 and CDR2: SGHVS and FQNEAQ. CDR3 length: 14 amino acids. V was trimmed by 0 bases and J by 5 bases, leaving 10 bases between them. The CDR3 DNA follows: TGTGCCAGCAGCTTAGCGAACAGAAAGTATGGCTACACCTTC. The encoded protein is CASSLANRKYGYTF. Full variable domain (rest looked up from reference TRBV7-8 and TRBJ1-2): GAGVSQSPRYKVAKRGQDVALRCDPISGHVSLFWYQQALGQGPEFLTYFQNEAQLDKSGLPSDRFFAERPEGSVSTLKIQRTQQEDSAVYLCASSLANRKYGYTFGSGTRLTVV.

This clone was counted a single time. The chain employs TRBV6-4 and TRBJ2-3, with D possibly being TRBD2 (6 bases). There are 16 residues in the CDR3. V dropped 2 bases and J dropped 2 bases, with 14 bases sitting between them. Germline CDR1 MRHNA, CDR2 SNTAGT. CDR3 region: CASSDIVGGPTDTQYF. CDR3 nucleotides: TGTGCCAGCAGTGACATAGTGGGGGGACCCACAGATACGCAGTATTTT.

DNA of the CDR3: TGTGCCAGCAGCTTCAGCGGAGCAGATACGCAGTATTTT. Translating gives CASSFSGADTQYF. The chain is built from TRBV5-4 and TRBJ2-3, with D perhaps TRBD2 (5 bases). Germline V gives CDR1 SGHNT, CDR2 YYREEE (reference sequence). The ends were cut back, 2 bases at V and 4 bases at J, with 8 bases in the middle. The CDR3 consists of 13 residues. Complete variable domain (other parts from reference TRBV5-4 and TRBJ2-3): ETGVTQSPTHLIKTRGQQVTLRCSSQSGHNTVSWYQQALGQGPQFIFQYYREEENGRGNFPPRFSGLQFPNYSSELNVNALELDDSALYLCASSFSGADTQYFGPGTRLTVL.

This chain links TRBV28 with TRBJ1-5, with 8 bases aligning to TRBD1. The V gene's germline CDR1 is MDHEN and CDR2 SYDVKM. Trimming cost V 8 bases and J 1 base; bases outside gene matches: 16. There are 18 residues in the CDR3. The CDR3 protein is CASGYRQGRLVSNQPQHF. The CDR3 region has the DNA TGTGCCAGCGGGTATAGACAGGGGAGATTAGTAAGCAATCAGCCCCAGCATTTT.

The rearrangement links TRBV19 to TRBJ2-7; TRBD2 matches 7 bases. The J segment lost 3 bases and the V segment lost 1 base, leaving 3 bases of the junction unmatched. CDR1 is LNHDA, CDR2 SQIVND, per germline (reference sequence). The CDR3 is 14 amino acids. The CDR3 nucleotides are TGTGCCAGTAGTATAGGTCGGGGGGACTACGAGCAGTACTTC. Its protein product is CASSIGRGDYEQYF.

The chain couples TRBV30 to TRBJ1-4; TRBD1 aligns across 8 bases. The CDR3 runs to 15 residues. With 2 bases clipped from V and 8 bases from J, the junction kept 10 bases outside the gene matches. Germline-derived CDR1 and CDR2 are GTSNPN and SVGIG (reference sequence). The CDR3 is CAWSSKTGGREKLFF. The CDR3 nucleotides read TGTGCCTGGAGTTCAAAAACAGGGGGTAGGGAAAAACTGTTTTTT. The entire variable domain, with the rest obtained from reference TRBV30 and TRBJ1-4, is as follows: SQTIHQWPATLVQPVGSPLSLECTVEGTSNPNLYWYRQAAGRGLQLLFYSVGIGQISSEVPQNLSASRPQDRQFILSSKKLLLSDSGFYLCAWSSKTGGREKLFFGSGTQLSVL.

The CDR3 nucleotides read TGTGCCTGGAACCGGGACAGGCCCTATGGCTACACCTTC. Its translation: CAWNRDRPYGYTF. The rearrangement links TRBV30 to TRBJ1-2; 8 bases are shared with TRBD1. The CDR3 consists of 13 residues. The J segment lost 4 bases and the V segment lost 4 bases, leaving 5 bases of the junction unmatched. Germline V gives CDR1 GTSNPN, CDR2 SVGIG (reference sequence).

The V call is TRBV14, the J call TRBJ2-2; 10 nucleotides align to TRBD2. The CDR3 totals 14 residues. V trimming: 4 bases; J trimming: 7 bases; junction bases outside the gene matches: 3. The V gene's germline CDR1 is SGHDN and CDR2 FVKESK. This CDR3 is CASSPGLANGELFF. The DNA of the CDR3 is TGTGCCAGCAGCCCGGGACTAGCGAACGGGGAGCTGTTTTTT.

The gene calls are TRBV9 and TRBJ2-3, with a tentative D call TRBD2 (5 bases). Germline lookup yields CDR1 SGDLS and CDR2 YYNGEE. The V end lost 3 bases, the J end lost 5 bases, and 19 bases lay between the germline ends. CDR3 size: 16 residues. The CDR3 DNA reads as TGTGCCAGCAGCGCTAGCCCGGGGTCTAATCGAGATACGCAGTATTTT. This codes for CASSASPGSNRDTQYF.

In this sample, this clone turned up a few times. The V and J genes are TRBV5-4 and TRBJ2-5; a possible D gene is TRBD2 (5 bases). The CDR3 covers 15 residues. Germline lookup yields CDR1 SGHNT and CDR2 YYREEE (reference sequence). Deletions cut 2 bases from V and 3 bases from J, with 14 bases between. The CDR3 coding sequence is TGTGCCAGCAGCTTAGGTGTCGGACTCGAAGAGACCCAGTACTTC. As protein: CASSLGVGLEETQYF.

The rearrangement joins TRBV5-6 to TRBJ1-1; D unresolved. The CDR3 has 16 residues. Germline CDR1 is SGHDT and CDR2 is YYEEEE. The germline V and J ends were trimmed by 4 bases and 3 bases, with 19 bases remaining between them. The CDR3 DNA is TGTGCCAGCAGCCCCTCCGGGTCCCCCATCTACACTGAAGCTTTCTTT. Protein: CASSPSGSPIYTEAFF.

The chain is built from TRBV5-1 and TRBJ2-7; 12 nucleotides line up with TRBD2. This CDR3 comprises 15 residues. J gave up 3 bases and V 4 bases, and 5 bases lay outside the gene matches. Germline assignment: CDR1 SGHRS and CDR2 YFSETQ. The CDR3 nucleotides are TGCGCCAGCAGCCCGCGACTAGCGGGAGACTACGAGCAGTACTTC. Amino acid sequence: CASSPRLAGDYEQYF.

The chain uses TRBV18 and TRBJ2-5, with 10 nucleotides matching TRBD2. The CDR3 covers 15 residues. V was pared by 6 bases and J by 4 bases, with 8 bases of the junction left unmatched. CDR1 is KGHSH and CDR2 is LQKENI in the germline V gene. CDR3 protein: CASSRTSGVGETQYF. In nucleotides, the CDR3 is TGTGCCAGCTCTCGTACTAGCGGGGTAGGAGAGACCCAGTACTTC. Combining the CDR3 with reference TRBV18 and TRBJ2-5 gives the whole variable domain NAGVMQNPRHLVRRRGQEARLRCSPMKGHSHVYWYRQLPEEGLKFMVYLQKENIIDESGMPKERFSAEFPKEGPSILRIQQVVRGDSAAYFCASSRTSGVGETQYFGPGTRLLVL.